Listed here is a single T cell receptor (beta chain). The V and J ends lost 2 bases and 4 bases respectively, with 6 bases between them. This CDR3 comprises 13 residues. Germline values: CDR1 SGHTA, CDR2 FQGTGA. This sample is part of a study of technical replicates of blood from a few donors. Only in-frame clones appear in the TCRdb table, and some are missing; sequencing was by immunoSEQ multiplex PCR. The sample yields 70,000 or so clones, about 90% seen once. The sample consisted of T cells isolated from PBMCs. This rearrangement joins TRBV7-3 to TRBJ1-3, with D maybe TRBD1 (6 bases). This TCR came from a human donor in good health. CDR3 loop: CASSLGQGNTIYF. In DNA, the CDR3 is TGTGCCAGCAGCTTAGGACAGGGAAACACCATATATTTT.